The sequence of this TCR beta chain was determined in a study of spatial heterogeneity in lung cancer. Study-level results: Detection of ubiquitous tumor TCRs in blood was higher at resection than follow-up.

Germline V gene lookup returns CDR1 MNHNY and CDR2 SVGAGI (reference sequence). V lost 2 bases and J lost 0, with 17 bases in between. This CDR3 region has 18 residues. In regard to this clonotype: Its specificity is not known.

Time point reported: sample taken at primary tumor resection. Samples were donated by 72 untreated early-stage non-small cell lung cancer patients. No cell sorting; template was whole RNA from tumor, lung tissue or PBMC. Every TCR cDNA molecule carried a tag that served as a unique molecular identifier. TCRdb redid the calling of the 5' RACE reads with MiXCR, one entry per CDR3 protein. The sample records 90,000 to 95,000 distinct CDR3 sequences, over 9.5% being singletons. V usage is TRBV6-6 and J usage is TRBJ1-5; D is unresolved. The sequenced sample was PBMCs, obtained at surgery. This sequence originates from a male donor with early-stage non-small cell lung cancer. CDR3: CASSYEWVDGNSNQPQHF. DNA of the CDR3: TGTGCCAGCAGTTACGAGTGGGTTGACGGTAATAGCAATCAGCCCCAGCATTTT.